The 26 T cell receptor beta chains below come from one sample, sequenced in a study of Graves' ophthalmopathy and Graves' hyperthyroidism. Beta-chain TCR CDR3 regions were amplified from RNA transcripts. First-round RT-PCR employed HTBI primers, with a second-round multiplex PCR after it. TCRdb re-called the multiplex PCR reads through MiXCR, storing one row per CDR3 protein. The sample carries hundreds of thousands of distinct CDR3 sequences, 35% to 45% recorded once. The sequenced material came from peripheral blood. Receptors originate from an adult man with Graves' ophthalmopathy.

The CDR3 spells CAISDLAGHNEQFF. The CDR3 nucleotides read TGTGCCATCAGTGATCTAGCGGGACACAATGAGCAGTTCTTC. The chain carries TRBV10-3 and TRBJ2-7, with TRBD2 identical over 9 bases. Matching the DNA end better, TRBJ2-1 makes the J call doubtful. The germline V gene has CDR1 ENHRY and CDR2 SYGVKD. The CDR3 has 14 residues.

This clonotype was picked up many times. The V gene is TRBV2, the J gene TRBJ2-2; D could derive from TRBD1 or TRBD2 (6 bases each). The CDR3 spans 15 residues. The ends were cut back, 1 base at V and 5 bases at J, with 11 bases in the middle. Germline-derived CDR1 and CDR2 are SNHLY and FYNNEI. The DNA of the CDR3 is TGTGCCAGCAGTGAAGGGCAGGGGAGGACCGGGGAGCTGTTTTTT. Translated, it gives CASSEGQGRTGELFF.

In this sample, this clonotype turned up many times. The chain links TRBV2 to TRBJ1-2; possible D gene TRBD1, 5 bases. This CDR3 has 14 residues. Germline V lookup: CDR1 SNHLY, CDR2 FYNNEI. The V end was cut by 0 bases, the J end by 4 bases, with 9 bases between. CDR3 nucleotides: TGTGCCAGCAGTGAAGCGGGGACGTTCTATGGCTACACCTTC. This encodes CASSEAGTFYGYTF. The entire variable domain, with the rest obtained from reference TRBV2 and TRBJ1-2, is as follows: EPEVTQTPSHQVTQMGQEVILRCVPISNHLYFYWYRQILGQKVEFLVSFYNNEISEKSEIFDDQFSVERPDGSNFTLKIRSTKLEDSAMYFCASSEAGTFYGYTFGSGTRLTVV.

The J gene is TRBJ1-2, the V gene TRBV7-8; D is uncertain. The CDR3 has 14 residues. V lost 5 bases to trimming and J lost 2 bases, with 12 bases between them. The germline V gene encodes CDR1 SGHVS and CDR2 FQNEAQ. The CDR3 sequence is CASSQGSGNYGYTF. DNA for the CDR3: TGTGCCAGCAGCCAAGGTTCGGGGAACTATGGCTACACCTTC. Full variable domain (rest looked up from reference TRBV7-8 and TRBJ1-2): GAGVSQSPRYKVAKRGQDVALRCDPISGHVSLFWYQQALGQGPEFLTYFQNEAQLDKSGLPSDRFFAERPEGSVSTLKIQRTQQEDSAVYLCASSQGSGNYGYTFGSGTRLTVV.

The chain links TRBV9 to TRBJ2-7; D not certain. V gave up 5 bases and J gave up 8 bases, with 11 bases separating them. The CDR3 is 11 residues long. CDR1 and CDR2 (germline): SGDLS, YYNGEE. The CDR3 bases are TGTGCCAGCAGTGATCTAAAACAGCAGTACTTC. Translation gives CASSDLKQQYF.

The V gene is TRBV19, the J gene TRBJ1-1; 7 nucleotides agree with TRBD1. Germline lookup yields CDR1 LNHDA and CDR2 SQIVND (reference sequence). The CDR3 runs to 15 residues. V was clipped by 5 bases and J by 5 bases; unmatched bases: 11. The CDR3 bases are TGTGCCAGTAGTTCAGAACAGGGGCGGCGGACTGAAGCTTTCTTT. Amino acids: CASSSEQGRRTEAFF.

V and J are TRBV7-9 and TRBJ1-3; D unresolved. This CDR3 is built from 13 residues. V gave up 6 bases and J gave up 7 bases, with 13 bases separating them. Germline V gene sequence: CDR1 SEHNR, CDR2 FQNEAQ (reference sequence). Here the CDR3 DNA reads TGTGCCAGCAGACCGTCGGCGGGGAACACCATATATTTT. It encodes CASRPSAGNTIYF.

This clonotype was detected ten times or more. The chain links TRBV5-6 to TRBJ1-4; no definite D call. Germline CDR1 reads SGHDT; CDR2 reads YYEEEE. V was shortened by 3 bases and J by 7 bases, with 10 bases between the two germline ends. The CDR3 has 13 amino acids. The chain's CDR3 is CASSSARGEKLFF. The CDR3, as DNA: TGTGCCAGCAGCTCGGCCCGAGGTGAAAAACTGTTTTTT.

This chain links TRBV29-1 with TRBJ2-6; 7 bases map to TRBD2. The CDR3 runs 14 residues. Losses at the gene ends were 4 bases for V and 4 bases for J; bases not matched to a gene: 4. Germline V lookup: CDR1 SQVTM, CDR2 ANQGSEA. The CDR3 sequence: CSVGEGIGANVLTF. The CDR3 DNA sequence: TGCAGCGTTGGGGAGGGGATCGGGGCCAACGTCCTGACTTTC.

The chain recombines TRBV7-2 with TRBJ1-1; TRBD1 matches 9 bases. Germline lookup yields CDR1 SGHTA and CDR2 FQGNSA. CDR3 length: 15 amino acids. J gave up 1 base and V 5 bases, and 5 bases lay outside the gene matches. CDR3 region: CASSRGQGRNTEAFF. For the CDR3, the DNA is TGTGCCAGCAGCCGAGGACAGGGGCGGAACACTGAAGCTTTCTTT.

This clonotype was picked up many times. The CDR3 region is CSVEYGGQQISYEQYF. In DNA, the CDR3 is TGCAGCGTTGAATATGGGGGACAGCAGATCTCCTACGAGCAGTACTTC. The V gene is TRBV29-1, the J gene TRBJ2-7; TRBD1 matches 7 bases. V was pared by 2 bases and J by 0 bases, with 10 bases of the junction left unmatched. Germline V gene data show CDR1 as SQVTM and CDR2 as ANQGSEA. The CDR3 spans 16 residues.

This chain connects TRBV19 to TRBJ1-5, with no clear D. The CDR3 covers 13 residues. V was cut by 11 bases and J by 3 bases, with 14 bases left in between. Germline V lookup: CDR1 LNHDA, CDR2 SQIVND (reference sequence). Here the CDR3 reads CAWGSGINQPQHF. The CDR3, as DNA: TGTGCCTGGGGAAGTGGGATCAATCAGCCCCAGCATTTT.

The rearrangement uses TRBV20-1 and TRBJ2-4, with 10 bases that match TRBD1. CDR3 length equals 13 residues. V trimming: 3 bases; J trimming: 10 bases; junction bases outside the gene matches: 6. Germline V gene sequence: CDR1 DFQATT, CDR2 SNEGSKA (reference sequence). The CDR3, as DNA: TGCAGTGCTAGGACAGGGGGCCAGCAGATTCAGTACTTC. It yields the protein CSARTGGQQIQYF.

This clonotype was detected ten times or more. V gene TRBV20-1 combines with J gene TRBJ2-5, with 7 nucleotides matching TRBD1. Germline CDR1 DFQATT, CDR2 SNEGSKA (reference sequence). The trim removed 0 bases at V and 5 bases at J, leaving 9 bases unmatched. The CDR3 covers 15 residues. This chain's CDR3 is CSAREGPGGSETQYF. As DNA, the CDR3 is TGCAGTGCTAGAGAGGGGCCAGGGGGAAGCGAGACCCAGTACTTC.

The V and J genes are TRBV10-3 and TRBJ1-1; D gene ambiguous. The germline gives CDR1 ENHRY, CDR2 SYGVKD. The CDR3 covers 13 residues. V lost 5 bases and J lost 3, with 10 bases in between. The CDR3 sequence: CAISYLEYTEAFF. CDR3 nucleotides: TGTGCCATCAGTTACCTCGAGTACACTGAAGCTTTCTTT.

This chain links TRBV29-1 with TRBJ2-2; D is perhaps TRBD1 (6 bases). Per germline, CDR1 SQVTM and CDR2 ANQGSEA. The CDR3 contains 14 residues. Trimming shortened V by 0 bases and J by 8 bases, and 13 bases separated the two germline ends. The CDR3 DNA sequence: TGCAGCGTTGAAGAGCTCGGCGGACAGGGGGAGCTGTTTTTT. Residues: CSVEELGGQGELFF.

The chain carries TRBV25-1 and TRBJ2-7; perhaps TRBD2 as D (6 bases). V lost 1 base and J 3 bases, leaving 16 bases between the germline ends. Germline CDR1 is MGHDK and CDR2 is SYGVNS. CDR3 length equals 16 residues. For the CDR3, the DNA is TGTGCCAGCAGTGAATCGTCGGGAGTTAGCAGCTACGAGCAGTACTTC. Translated, it gives CASSESSGVSSYEQYF.

As concerns this clonotype: The conserved closing phenylalanine or tryptophan is absent in this CDR3, likely reflecting a read error. Because the CDR3's place on the DNA is in doubt, the DNA is left out and the CDR3 is given as listed by TCRdb. This chain joins TRBV6-6 and TRBJ1-3. The CDR3 sequence runs 9 residues, both termini included. Germline CDR1 is MNHNY and CDR2 is SVGAGI (reference sequence). This chain's CDR3 is CASRLAGGV.

This clonotype was counted ten times or more. The V call is TRBV25-1, the J call TRBJ1-2; D is unclear. This CDR3 has 13 amino acids. The germline V gene encodes CDR1 MGHDK and CDR2 SYGVNS. Deletions cut 4 bases from V and 8 bases from J, with 14 bases between. CDR3 in DNA: TGTGCCAGCAGTGCTCCCGGGGTGGGAGGCTACACCTTC. Its translation: CASSAPGVGGYTF.

This clonotype was seen at least ten times. CDR3 residues: CASSLRSGARNYGYTF. The CDR3 bases are TGTGCCAGCAGTTTGAGGTCAGGGGCGAGGAACTATGGCTACACCTTC. The chain recombines TRBV12-3 or TRBV12-4 with TRBJ1-2, with TRBD1 as a possible D gene (6 bases). This CDR3 contains 16 residues. The ends were cut back, 3 bases at V and 2 bases at J, with 16 bases in the middle.

The chain employs TRBV29-1 and TRBJ1-1; D is unresolved. Germline-derived CDR1 and CDR2 are SQVTM and ANQGSEA. The CDR3 extends over 14 amino acids. V was pared by 4 bases and J by 7 bases, with 19 bases between. The CDR3 region is CSVASSEIVLEAFF. The CDR3 DNA is TGCAGCGTTGCCAGCAGTGAGATAGTCCTTGAAGCTTTCTTT.

This clonotype was recorded many times. The chain uses TRBV5-1 and TRBJ1-2, with D uncertain. CDR3 length equals 14 residues. Per germline, CDR1 SGHRS and CDR2 YFSETQ. The germline V and J ends were trimmed by 0 bases and 4 bases, with 10 bases remaining between them. The CDR3 spells CASSLGRIIYGYTF. The CDR3 bases are TGCGCCAGCAGCTTGGGGCGTATTATCTATGGCTACACCTTC. Full variable domain (missing parts from reference TRBV5-1 and TRBJ1-2): KAGVTQTPRYLIKTRGQQVTLSCSPISGHRSVSWYQQTPGQGLQFLFEYFSETQRNKGNFPGRFSGRQFSNSRSEMNVSTLELGDSALYLCASSLGRIIYGYTFGSGTRLTVV.

A remark on this clonotype: Being one base from a much bigger clone, this may be a read error. The chain couples TRBV29-1 to TRBJ1-2, with a possible D match to TRBD1 (5 bases). The length of the CDR3 is 12 residues. Germline V lookup: CDR1 SQVTM, CDR2 ANQGSEA. CDR3 amino acids: CSASHGDYDYTF. CDR3 DNA: TGCAGCGCCTCTCATGGGGACTATGACTACACCTTC.

This clonotype has a count of ten or more. This rearrangement joins TRBV6-5 to TRBJ2-7; 7 bases fit TRBD1. With 2 bases clipped from V and 3 bases from J, the junction kept 4 bases outside the gene matches. From germline, CDR1 is MNHEY and CDR2 SVGAGI. This CDR3 contains 14 residues. The chain's CDR3 is CASSYVQGNYEQYF. The CDR3 DNA reads TGTGCCAGCAGTTACGTACAGGGGAACTACGAGCAGTACTTC.

The chain couples TRBV7-2 to TRBJ1-5; the match to TRBD1 covers 8 bases. The CDR3 consists of 14 residues. Germline V gene lookup returns CDR1 SGHTA and CDR2 FQGNSA. With V trimmed by 5 bases and J by 5 bases, 5 bases remained unmatched. The CDR3 loop is CASSPGTGHQPQHF. Here the CDR3 DNA reads TGTGCCAGCAGCCCCGGGACAGGCCATCAGCCCCAGCATTTT.

V usage is TRBV4-3 and J usage is TRBJ1-2; D gene ambiguous. This CDR3 region has 14 residues. Trimming stripped 1 base from V and 0 bases from J, with 6 bases between. Germline-derived CDR1 and CDR2 are LGHNA and YSLEER. CDR3 DNA: TGCGCCAGCAGCCAAGGACGGACTAACTATGGCTACACCTTC. Protein product: CASSQGRTNYGYTF.